This T cell receptor beta chain was recovered during a study of T cell responses to AZD1222 COVID-19 vaccine. Study-wide background: The analysis combined second doses at about 4 or about 12 weeks.

Using immunoSEQ multiplex PCR, the repertoire was profiled, and TCRdb retains in-frame clones only, with some absent. The sample has 200,000 or so clones, more than 80% seen once. This CDR3 has 16 residues. The V end lost 0 bases, the J end lost 2 bases, and 14 bases lay between the germline ends. Looked up from germline, CDR1 is LGHDT and CDR2 is YNNKEL (reference sequence). This TCR was sampled from an adult in good health. The sequencing used peripheral blood, collected on day 0 of AZD1222 vaccination. J is TRBJ2-7 and V is TRBV3-1 (or the pseudogene TRBV3-2); D is unresolved. The chain's CDR3 is CASSQDRPPAPYEQYF. The CDR3 region has the DNA TGTGCCAGCAGCCAAGATAGGCCCCCGGCCCCCTACGAGCAGTACTTC.